This T cell receptor (beta chain) comes out of a study of blood T cells in healthy people across ages. General observations from the study: Older age went with lower TCR beta diversity per million T cells, in a roughly linear way. When set beside aged donors, long-lived donors presented more naive CD4+ cells and higher diversity. Using unsorted PBMCs precluded a conclusive naive versus antigen-experienced comparison.

A second PCR, run for about 7 to 12 cycles, used a sample-barcoded 5' primer plus a J-beta primer mix. TCRdb independently ran MiXCR on the 5' RACE reads; one entry per CDR3 protein. This repertoire shows some 1.4 million distinct CDR3 sequences, around two fifths found once; its top ten account for 7.9%. V lost 6 bases and J lost 2; bases outside the gene matches: 10. The CDR3 contains 15 residues. Germline loops: CDR1 MNHEY, CDR2 SMNVEV (reference sequence). This clonotype was seen more than once but under ten times. No antigen is known for it. This TCR came from a woman in her late teens or twenties in good health. The chain is built from TRBV27 and TRBJ2-7, with 7 positions matching TRBD1. Source material: blood. The CDR3 sequence is CASSSGRQGTYEQYF. CDR3 sequence (DNA): TGTGCCAGCAGCTCGGGAAGACAGGGAACCTACGAGCAGTACTTC.